This T cell receptor beta chain is from a study of CD8 T cells in Susac syndrome. From germline, CDR1 is SGHTA and CDR2 FQGNSA. The CDR3 contains 11 residues. Trimming took 4 bases from V and 3 from J, leaving 4 bases between them. Comment on this clonotype: What it recognizes is unknown.

Study results and caveats: Clonal expansion of CD8+ cells in Susac peaked in TEMRA cells (and in active patients).

Reverse transcription used roughly 0.45 to 1 ug RNA and random hexamers. With immunoSEQ multiplex PCR, TCR beta CDR3 was amplified across 54 Vbeta and 13 Jbeta. In TCRdb, the immunoSEQ multiplex PCR reads were re-called with MiXCR into one record per CDR3 protein. The data contain 80,000 or so distinct CDR3 sequences, approximately 93% of them seen just once; the ten biggest clones take up about 0.5%. The chain joins TRBV7-2 to TRBJ2-7; D unresolved. This receptor was obtained from a human donor with Susac syndrome. Specimen: CD8+ T cells from PBMCs. CDR3 DNA sequence: TGTGCCAGCAGCTCGCTCTACGAGCAGTACTTC. Translating it yields CASSSLYEQYF. Full variable domain (remainder filled in from reference TRBV7-2 and TRBJ2-7): GAGVSQSPSNKVTEKGKDVELRCDPISGHTALYWYRQSLGQGLEFLIYFQGNSAPDKSGLPSDRFSAERTGGSVSTLTIQRTQQEDSAVYLCASSSLYEQYFGPGTRLTVT.